The 10 T cell receptor beta chains below come from one sample, sequenced in a study of blood T cell repertoires in COVID-19. TCRdb keeps only in-frame clones here, not all; method: immunoSEQ multiplex PCR. The profile shows roughly 180,000 clones, about three quarters of them singletons. The sample consisted of peripheral blood. The receptors originated from a woman over 75 with COVID-19, enrolled during active disease.

The rearrangement uses TRBV5-1 and TRBJ2-3; TRBD1 aligns across 8 bases. The CDR3 spans 14 residues. The germline V gene has CDR1 SGHRS and CDR2 YFSETQ. Losses at the gene ends were 3 bases for V and 0 bases for J; bases not matched to a gene: 0. The CDR3 loop reads CASSWTGSTDTQYF. Here the CDR3 DNA reads TGCGCCAGCAGCTGGACAGGGAGCACAGATACGCAGTATTTT.

The chain uses TRBV7-8 and TRBJ2-5; D is unclear. The germline CDR1 and CDR2 sequences are SGHVS and FQNEAQ. Trimming stripped 2 bases from V and 1 base from J, with 5 bases between. CDR3 length: 13 residues. The CDR3 spells CASSLLVQETQYF. The CDR3, as DNA: TGTGCCAGCAGCTTACTAGTCCAAGAGACCCAGTACTTC.

The chain has TRBV6-5 and TRBJ2-5; TRBD2 matches at 11 bases. The junction had 2 bases not matched to a gene; V was cut back by 0 bases and J by 5 bases. The CDR3 loop spans 15 amino acids. Germline lookup yields CDR1 MNHEY and CDR2 SVGAGI. The CDR3 region has the DNA TGTGCCAGCAGTTACTCTAGCGGGGGGGGCGAGACCCAGTACTTC. This translates into CASSYSSGGGETQYF.

The CDR3 sequence is CASSLDHRGSTDTQYF. The CDR3 DNA follows: TGTGCCAGCAGCTTGGATCACAGGGGGAGCACAGATACGCAGTATTTT. The chain recombines TRBV5-4 with TRBJ2-3; 8 nucleotides line up with TRBD1. The V gene end was trimmed by 0 bases and the J gene end by 0 bases; junction bases not matched to a gene: 3. In germline, CDR1 is SGHNT, CDR2 YYREEE (reference sequence). The CDR3 contains 16 residues.

The V gene is TRBV4-1, the J gene TRBJ2-6; TRBD1 aligns across 7 bases. CDR1 is MGHRA and CDR2 is YSYEKL in the germline V gene. The CDR3 runs 18 residues. J lost 0 bases, V lost 2 bases, and 7 bases had no gene match. The CDR3 DNA reads as TGCGCCAGCAGCCAATCCGGGACAGTATTCTCTGGGGCCAACGTCCTGACTTTC. Protein product: CASSQSGTVFSGANVLTF.

This clone was picked up a small number of times. V gene TRBV11-3 combines with J gene TRBJ2-7; maybe TRBD1 (6 bases). Germline CDR1 reads SGHNT; CDR2 reads YENEEA. V gave up 0 bases and J gave up 0 bases, with 9 bases separating them. This CDR3 has 15 amino acids. The CDR3 protein is CASSLETGASYEQYF. Written as DNA, the CDR3 is TGTGCCAGCAGCTTAGAGACAGGAGCCTCCTACGAGCAGTACTTC.

This chain uses TRBV5-1 with TRBJ1-2, with D uncertain. CDR3 size: 18 residues. CDR1 and CDR2 from the germline V gene are SGHRS and YFSETQ. The V end was cut by 5 bases, the J end by 4 bases, with 27 bases between. CDR3 in DNA: TGCGCCAGCAGGCCCACCCCCGGCGGTTATCCCGGATCCTATGGCTACACCTTC. Translated, it gives CASRPTPGGYPGSYGYTF.

The chain combines TRBV19 with TRBJ2-7; 9 bases are a match to TRBD1. V lost 5 bases to trimming and J lost 4 bases; unmatched junction nucleotides: 12. Germline V CDR1 and CDR2: LNHDA, SQIVND (reference sequence). CDR3 length: 16 residues. Here the CDR3 reads CASSLTPGQGSYEQYF. Written as DNA, the CDR3 is TGTGCCAGTAGTCTTACCCCTGGACAGGGGAGTTACGAGCAGTACTTC.

The chain links TRBV12-3 or TRBV12-4 to TRBJ1-1; D is ambiguous. Trimming removed 3 bases at V and 5 bases at J, with 10 bases between. The CDR3 has 13 amino acids. CDR3 residues: CASSFSGWTEAFF. For the CDR3, the DNA is TGTGCCAGCAGTTTCAGCGGCTGGACTGAAGCTTTCTTT.

The chain couples TRBV5-8 to TRBJ2-7; 9 bases are a match to TRBD1. After removal of 6 bases from V and 0 bases from J, the junction contained 10 bases not matched to a gene. In germline, CDR1 is SGHTS, CDR2 YDEGEE. The CDR3 consists of 16 residues. Written as DNA, the CDR3 is TGTGCCAGCACCCGGACAGGGGTTGGAGGCTCCTACGAGCAGTACTTC. Its translation: CASTRTGVGGSYEQYF.